This is a list of T cell receptor beta chains from one sample in a study of shared clonotypes between healthy human individuals. Some clones are missing from TCRdb's copy, which holds only in-frame ones; the method was immunoSEQ multiplex PCR. Counted here are over a million clones, 70% to 80% occurring once; the ten biggest clones make up roughly 0.57%. Sequenced material: memory CD4+ T cells from PBMCs. The origin of the receptors is a man in his late teens or twenties in good health. Some clones in this sample may be carry-over from other donors' samples. The CDR3 runs from the conserved cysteine through the conserved F or W. Fields, in order: J gene, V gene, D gene, clone size, CDR3 length, CDR3 protein, CDR3 DNA. A D gene is named only where the DNA matches it firmly. Expanded clones are given a class, and other clones once, few, many or no size at all.

TRBJ2-1 | TRBV4-1 | NA | NA | 15 | CASSQDRVSYNEQFF | TGCGCCAGCAGCCAAGATCGAGTCTCCTACAATGAGCAGTTCTTC
TRBJ2-2 | TRBV6-1 | NA | NA | 16 | CASSEGGGYNTGELFF | TGTGCCAGCAGTGAAGGAGGGGGTTACAACACCGGGGAGCTGTTTTTT
TRBJ2-3 | TRBV28 | TRBD2 | NA | 19 | CASSPPQGLAGGPKDTQYF | TGTGCCAGCAGTCCTCCGCAGGGACTAGCGGGAGGGCCCAAAGATACGCAGTATTTT
TRBJ2-5 | TRBV30 | NA | NA | 11 | CAWRDFATQYF | TGTGCCTGGAGGGATTTTGCGACCCAGTACTTC
TRBJ2-7 | TRBV21-1 | NA | NA | 17 | CASSKVFRDIFSYEQYF | TGTGCCAGCAGCAAAGTCTTCCGGGACATTTTCTCCTACGAGCAGTACTTC
TRBJ2-7 | TRBV6-1 | TRBD1 | once | 14 | CASNLQGAFGEQYF | TGTGCCAGCAACTTACAGGGGGCCTTTGGCGAGCAGTACTTC
TRBJ2-1 | TRBV5-1 | TRBD2 | NA | 16 | CASSYLAGDRDNEQFF | TGCGCCAGCAGCTACTTAGCGGGAGATAGGGACAATGAGCAGTTCTTC
TRBJ1-2 | TRBV6-6 | NA | NA | 15 | CASSYSIGTNYGYTF | TGTGCCAGCAGTTACTCGATAGGGACGAACTATGGCTACACCTTC
TRBJ1-4 | TRBV6-4 | TRBD1 | NA | 19 | CASSDSTGQGARESEKLFF | TGTGCCAGCAGTGACTCTACGGGACAGGGGGCTAGAGAGAGTGAAAAACTGTTTTTT
TRBJ2-7 | TRBV15 | NA | NA | 13 | CATSRDLGYEQYF | TGTGCCACCAGCAGAGATCTGGGGTACGAGCAGTACTTC
TRBJ1-5 | TRBV7-2 | NA | few | 14 | CASSFWGSNQPQHF | TGTGCCAGCAGCTTTTGGGGCAGCAATCAGCCCCAGCATTTT
TRBJ1-2 | TRBV7-2 | NA | NA | 14 | CASSLRGLPGGYTF | TGTGCCAGCAGCTTGAGAGGGTTGCCGGGTGGCTACACCTTC
TRBJ2-7 | TRBV9 | TRBD2 | NA | 15 | CASSVDGGRGYEQYF | TGTGCCAGCAGCGTAGATGGCGGGAGGGGATACGAGCAGTACTTC
TRBJ2-3 | TRBV9 | NA | NA | 16 | CASSVEPGGVSDTQYF | TGTGCCAGCAGCGTCGAGCCGGGTGGGGTATCAGATACGCAGTATTTT
TRBJ1-5 | TRBV12-2 | NA | NA | 16 | CASRLADRGDNQPQHF | TGTGCAAGTCGCTTAGCGGACAGGGGGGACAATCAGCCCCAGCATTTT
TRBJ1-1 | TRBV19 | TRBD1 | NA | 15 | CASSRTGYMNTEAFF | TGTGCCAGTAGTAGGACAGGGTATATGAACACTGAAGCTTTCTTT
TRBJ1-6 | TRBV30 | TRBD1 | NA | 15 | CAWSAGGAGWSPLHF | TGTGCCTGGAGTGCAGGGGGCGCTGGGTGGTCACCCCTCCACTTT
TRBJ2-7 | TRBV30 | NA | NA | 11 | CAWSGSYEQYF | TGTGCCTGGAGTGGCAGCTACGAGCAGTACTTC
TRBJ2-7 | TRBV4-2 | NA | NA | 14 | CASSQVGTTYEQYF | TGTGCCAGCAGCCAAGTTGGGACAACCTACGAGCAGTACTTC
TRBJ1-1 | TRBV5-4 | NA | NA | 15 | CASSLGGPMNTEAFF | TGTGCCAGCAGCTTGGGGGGCCCCATGAACACTGAAGCTTTCTTT
TRBJ2-7 | TRBV2 | NA | few | 12 | CASSELPYEQYF | TGTGCCAGCAGTGAGTTGCCCTACGAGCAGTACTTC
TRBJ2-3 | TRBV5-4 | NA | NA | 16 | CASSFTAGGLPDTQYF | TGTGCCAGCAGCTTCACAGCTGGGGGACTCCCAGATACGCAGTATTTT
TRBJ2-3 | TRBV7-3 | NA | NA | 17 | CASSLVPGASAANTQYF | TGTGCCAGCAGCTTAGTCCCGGGGGCAAGCGCGGCGAATACGCAGTATTTT
TRBJ2-1 | TRBV15 | TRBD2 | NA | 17 | CATSRDKTSGRVGEQFF | TGTGCCACCAGCAGGGACAAGACTAGCGGGAGAGTTGGTGAGCAGTTCTTC
TRBJ2-7 | TRBV5-1 | NA | NA | 16 | CASSLGEGLLSYEQYF | TGCGCCAGCAGCTTGGGGGAAGGGCTTCTCTCCTACGAGCAGTACTTC